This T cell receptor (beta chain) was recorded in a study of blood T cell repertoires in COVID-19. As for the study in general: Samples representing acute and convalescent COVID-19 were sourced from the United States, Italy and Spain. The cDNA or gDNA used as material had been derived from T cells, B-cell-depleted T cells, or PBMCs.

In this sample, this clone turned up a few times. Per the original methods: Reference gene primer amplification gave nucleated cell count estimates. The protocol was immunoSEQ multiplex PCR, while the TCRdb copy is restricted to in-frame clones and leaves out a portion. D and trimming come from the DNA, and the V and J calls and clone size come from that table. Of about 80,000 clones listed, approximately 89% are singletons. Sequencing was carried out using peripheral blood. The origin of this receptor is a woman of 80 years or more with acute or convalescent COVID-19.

Here the CDR3 DNA reads TGTGCCAGCTCACCACTACAGGGGGCGGCGTACAATGAGCAGTTCTTC. Protein product: CASSPLQGAAYNEQFF. This chain connects TRBV18 to TRBJ2-1, with 9 bases matching TRBD1. The CDR3 extends over 16 amino acids. The germline CDR1 and CDR2 sequences are KGHSH and LQKENI. With V trimmed by 1 base and J by 4 bases, 5 bases remained unmatched.